This T cell receptor (beta chain) appears in the sequencing data of a study of PD-L1 blockade in urothelial cancer. Study details: Samples came from 3 weeks, at the second dose, and 6 weeks into treatment. There were a median of approximately 140,000 T cells in blood samples. Study-wide points: For durable-benefit patients, tumor-associated blood clones expanded more at 3 weeks.

As for this clone: The antigen remains unidentified.

Trimming at V came to 0 bases and at J to 3 bases, leaving 10 bases not matched to a gene. Germline CDR1 SGHRS, CDR2 YFSETQ. CDR3 length: 17 residues. Regarding time point: pretreatment peripheral blood. Sequenced by immunoSEQ multiplex PCR; TCRdb stores in-frame clones only, minus some. Of around 34,000 clones in the sample, approximately 80% were seen once. The receptor was isolated from a man older than 75 with urothelial cancer. This rearrangement joins TRBV5-1 to TRBJ1-2, with 8 positions matching TRBD1. The input for sequencing was PBMCs, taken around atezolizumab (anti-PD-L1) treatment. The CDR3 DNA reads TGCGCCAGCAGCTTGGAGAGCTCGGACAGGGATGACTATGGCTACACCTTC. This sequence encodes CASSLESSDRDDYGYTF.